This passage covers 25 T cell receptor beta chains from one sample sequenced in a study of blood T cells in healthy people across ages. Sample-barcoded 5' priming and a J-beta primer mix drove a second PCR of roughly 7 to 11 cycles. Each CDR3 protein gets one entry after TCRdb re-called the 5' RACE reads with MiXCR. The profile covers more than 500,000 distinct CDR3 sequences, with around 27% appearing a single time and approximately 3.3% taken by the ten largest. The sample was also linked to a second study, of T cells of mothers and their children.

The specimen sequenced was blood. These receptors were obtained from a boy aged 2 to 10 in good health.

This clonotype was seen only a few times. CDR3 region: CASSQHERETDTQYF. CDR3 nucleotides: TGTGCCAGCAGCCAACATGAGCGGGAGACAGATACGCAGTATTTT. The chain combines TRBV4-2 with TRBJ2-3, with TRBD2 matching over 8 bases. Per germline, CDR1 LGHNA and CDR2 YNFKEQ. This CDR3 is 15 amino acids long. V lost 2 bases, J lost 3 bases, and 4 bases stayed unmatched.

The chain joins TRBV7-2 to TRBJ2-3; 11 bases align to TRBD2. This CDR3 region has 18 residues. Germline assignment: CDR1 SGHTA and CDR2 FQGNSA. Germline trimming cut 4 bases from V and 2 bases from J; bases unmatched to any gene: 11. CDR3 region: CASSSAGTSGTLTDTQYF. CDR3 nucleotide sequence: TGTGCCAGCAGCTCAGCCGGGACTAGCGGAACCCTCACAGATACGCAGTATTTT.

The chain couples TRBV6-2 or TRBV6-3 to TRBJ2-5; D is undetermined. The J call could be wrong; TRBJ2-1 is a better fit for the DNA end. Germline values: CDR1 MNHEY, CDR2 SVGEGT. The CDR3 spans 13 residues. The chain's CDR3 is CASSYGPPNEQFF. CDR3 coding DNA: TGTGCCAGCAGTTACGGGCCGCCCAATGAGCAGTTCTTC.

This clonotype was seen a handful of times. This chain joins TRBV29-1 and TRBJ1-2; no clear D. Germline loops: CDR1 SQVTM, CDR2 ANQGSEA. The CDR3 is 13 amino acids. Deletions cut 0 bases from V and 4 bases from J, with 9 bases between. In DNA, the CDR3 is TGCAGCGTTGAAGAGGGGTACGGCTATGGCTACACCTTC. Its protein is CSVEEGYGYGYTF.

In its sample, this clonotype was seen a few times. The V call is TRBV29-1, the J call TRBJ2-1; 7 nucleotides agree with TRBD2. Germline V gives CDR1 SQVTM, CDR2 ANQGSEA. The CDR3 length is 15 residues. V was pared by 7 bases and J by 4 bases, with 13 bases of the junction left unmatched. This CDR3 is CSAGSPGGTYNEQFF. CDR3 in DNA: TGCAGCGCGGGGTCTCCGGGAGGTACTTACAATGAGCAGTTCTTC.

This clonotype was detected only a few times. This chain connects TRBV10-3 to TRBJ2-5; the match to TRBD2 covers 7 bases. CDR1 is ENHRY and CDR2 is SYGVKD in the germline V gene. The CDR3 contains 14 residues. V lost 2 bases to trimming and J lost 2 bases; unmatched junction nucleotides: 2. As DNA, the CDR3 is TGTGCCATCAGTGAGGCTAGCGGTCAAGAGACCCAGTACTTC. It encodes CAISEASGQETQYF.

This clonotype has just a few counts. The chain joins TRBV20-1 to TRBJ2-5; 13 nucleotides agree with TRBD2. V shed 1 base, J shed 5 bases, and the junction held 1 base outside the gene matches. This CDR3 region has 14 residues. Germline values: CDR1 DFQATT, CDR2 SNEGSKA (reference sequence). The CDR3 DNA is TGCAGTGCTAGAGCACTAGCGGGAGGGGAGACCCAGTACTTC. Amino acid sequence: CSARALAGGETQYF.

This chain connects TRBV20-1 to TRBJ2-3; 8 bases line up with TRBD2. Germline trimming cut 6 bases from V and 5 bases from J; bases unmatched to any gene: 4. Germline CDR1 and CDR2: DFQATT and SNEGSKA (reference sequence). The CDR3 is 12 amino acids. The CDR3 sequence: CSANLAGDTQYF. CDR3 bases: TGCAGTGCAAACCTAGCGGGAGATACGCAGTATTTT.

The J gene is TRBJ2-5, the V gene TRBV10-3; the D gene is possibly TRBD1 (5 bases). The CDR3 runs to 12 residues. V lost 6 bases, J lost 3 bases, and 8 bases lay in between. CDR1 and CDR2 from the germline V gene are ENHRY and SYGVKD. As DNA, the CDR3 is TGTGCCATCAGGGACACCGAAGAGACCCAGTACTTC. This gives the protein CAIRDTEETQYF.

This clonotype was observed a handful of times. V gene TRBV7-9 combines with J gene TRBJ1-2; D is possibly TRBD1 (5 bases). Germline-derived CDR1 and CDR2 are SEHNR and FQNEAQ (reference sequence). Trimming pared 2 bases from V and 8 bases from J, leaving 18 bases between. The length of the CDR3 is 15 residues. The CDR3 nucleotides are TGTGCCAGCAGCTTAACCCCACGGTCAGGGAACGGCTACACCTTC. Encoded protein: CASSLTPRSGNGYTF.

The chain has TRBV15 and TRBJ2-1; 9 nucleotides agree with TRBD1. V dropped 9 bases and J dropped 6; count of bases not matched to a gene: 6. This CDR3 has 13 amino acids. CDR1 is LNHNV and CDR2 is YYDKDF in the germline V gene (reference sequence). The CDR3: CATRGTGFNEQFF. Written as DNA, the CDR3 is TGTGCCACGAGGGGGACAGGGTTCAATGAGCAGTTCTTC.

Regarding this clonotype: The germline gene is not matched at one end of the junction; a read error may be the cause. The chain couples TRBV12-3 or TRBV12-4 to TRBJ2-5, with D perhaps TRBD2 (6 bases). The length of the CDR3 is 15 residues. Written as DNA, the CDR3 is TGTGCCAGCAGTCCCCGGCGGGCGGGGCAAGGGACCCAGTACTTC. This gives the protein CASSPRRAGQGTQYF.

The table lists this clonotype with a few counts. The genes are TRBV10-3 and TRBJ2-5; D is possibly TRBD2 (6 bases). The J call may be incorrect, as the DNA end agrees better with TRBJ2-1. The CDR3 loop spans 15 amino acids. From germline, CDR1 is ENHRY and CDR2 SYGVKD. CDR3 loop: CAISEGAASVKGQFF. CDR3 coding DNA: TGTGCCATCAGTGAAGGTGCAGCTAGCGTCAAAGGGCAGTTCTTC.

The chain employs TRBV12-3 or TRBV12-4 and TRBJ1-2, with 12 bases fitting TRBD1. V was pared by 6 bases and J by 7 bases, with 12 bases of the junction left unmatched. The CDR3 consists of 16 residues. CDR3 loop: CASSYGMGQGASGYTF. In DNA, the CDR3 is TGTGCCAGCAGCTATGGCATGGGACAGGGGGCTTCTGGCTACACCTTC.

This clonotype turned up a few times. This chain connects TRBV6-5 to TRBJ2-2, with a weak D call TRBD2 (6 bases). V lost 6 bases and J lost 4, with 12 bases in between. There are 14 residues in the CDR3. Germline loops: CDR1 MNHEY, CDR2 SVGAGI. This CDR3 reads CASSPAGSTGELFF. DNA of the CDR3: TGTGCCAGCAGCCCGGCGGGGAGCACCGGGGAGCTGTTTTTT.

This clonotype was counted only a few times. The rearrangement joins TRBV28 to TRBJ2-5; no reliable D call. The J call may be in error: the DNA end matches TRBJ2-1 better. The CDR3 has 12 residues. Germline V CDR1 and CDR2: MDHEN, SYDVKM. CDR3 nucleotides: TGTGCCAGCAGTTCCCTCGTCAATGAGCAGTTCTTC. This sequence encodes CASSSLVNEQFF.

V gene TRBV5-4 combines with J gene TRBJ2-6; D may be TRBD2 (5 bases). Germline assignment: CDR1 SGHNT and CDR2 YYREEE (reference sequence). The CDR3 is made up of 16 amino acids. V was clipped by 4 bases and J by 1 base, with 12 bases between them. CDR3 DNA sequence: TGTGCCAGCAGCCCAGCCCGGAGGTCTGGGGCCAACGTCCTGACTTTC. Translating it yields CASSPARRSGANVLTF.

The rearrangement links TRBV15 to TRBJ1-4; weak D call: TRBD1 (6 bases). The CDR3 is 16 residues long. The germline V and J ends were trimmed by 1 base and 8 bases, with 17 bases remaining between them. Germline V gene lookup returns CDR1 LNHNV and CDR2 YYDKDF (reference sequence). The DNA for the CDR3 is TGTGCCACCAGCAGAGGCCTCAGAGGGGGTGACGAAAAACTGTTTTTT. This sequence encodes CATSRGLRGGDEKLFF. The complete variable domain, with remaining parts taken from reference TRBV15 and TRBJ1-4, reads DAMVIQNPRYQVTQFGKPVTLSCSQTLNHNVMYWYQQKSSQAPKLLFHYYDKDFNNEADTPDNFQSRRPNTSFCFLDIRSPGLGDTAMYLCATSRGLRGGDEKLFFGSGTQLSVL.

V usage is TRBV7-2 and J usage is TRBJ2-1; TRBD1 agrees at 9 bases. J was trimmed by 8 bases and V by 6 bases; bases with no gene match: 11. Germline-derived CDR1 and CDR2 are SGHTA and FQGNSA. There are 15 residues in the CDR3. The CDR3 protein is CASSFSGTGFDEQFF. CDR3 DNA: TGTGCCAGCAGTTTCTCCGGGACAGGGTTTGATGAGCAGTTCTTC. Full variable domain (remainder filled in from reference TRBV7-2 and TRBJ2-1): GAGVSQSPSNKVTEKGKDVELRCDPISGHTALYWYRQSLGQGLEFLIYFQGNSAPDKSGLPSDRFSAERTGGSVSTLTIQRTQQEDSAVYLCASSFSGTGFDEQFFGPGTRLTVL.

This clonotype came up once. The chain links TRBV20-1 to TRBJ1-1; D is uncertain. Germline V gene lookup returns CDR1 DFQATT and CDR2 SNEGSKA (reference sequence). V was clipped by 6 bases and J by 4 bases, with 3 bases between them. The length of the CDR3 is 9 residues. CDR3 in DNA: TGCAGTGCCCGCACTGAAGCTTTCTTT. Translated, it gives CSARTEAFF.

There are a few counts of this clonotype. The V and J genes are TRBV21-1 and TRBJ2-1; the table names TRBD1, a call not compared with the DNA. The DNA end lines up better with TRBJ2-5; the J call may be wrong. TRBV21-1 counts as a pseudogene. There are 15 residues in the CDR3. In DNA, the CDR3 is TGTGCCAGCAGCCCGATCGGCAGGGGGCAGGAGACCCAGTACTTC. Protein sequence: CASSPIGRGQETQYF.

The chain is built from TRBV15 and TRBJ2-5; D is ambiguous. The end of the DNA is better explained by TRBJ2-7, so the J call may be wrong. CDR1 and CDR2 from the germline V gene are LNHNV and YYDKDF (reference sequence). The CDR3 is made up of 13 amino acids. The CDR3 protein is CATSRDWDYEQYF. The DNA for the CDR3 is TGTGCCACCAGCAGAGATTGGGACTACGAGCAGTACTTC.

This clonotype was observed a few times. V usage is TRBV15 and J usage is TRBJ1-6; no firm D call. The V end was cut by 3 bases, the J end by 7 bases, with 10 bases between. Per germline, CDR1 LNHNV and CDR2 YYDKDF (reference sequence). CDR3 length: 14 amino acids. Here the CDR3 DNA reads TGTGCCACCAGCAGTGGCGTTAACAATTCACCCCTCCACTTT. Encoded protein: CATSSGVNNSPLHF.

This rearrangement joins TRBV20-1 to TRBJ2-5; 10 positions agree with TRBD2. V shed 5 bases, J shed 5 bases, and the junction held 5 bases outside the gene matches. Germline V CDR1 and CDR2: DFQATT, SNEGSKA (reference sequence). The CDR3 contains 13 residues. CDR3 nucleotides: TGCAGTGCTGGAGCGGGGGGGGTGGAGACCCAGTACTTC. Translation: CSAGAGGVETQYF.

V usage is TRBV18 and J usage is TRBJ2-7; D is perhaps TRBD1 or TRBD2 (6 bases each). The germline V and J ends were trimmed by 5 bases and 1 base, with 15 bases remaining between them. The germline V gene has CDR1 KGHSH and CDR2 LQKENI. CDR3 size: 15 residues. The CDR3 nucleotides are TGTGCCAGCTCAGCCTTACTAGGGGGGTCCTACGAGCAGTACTTC. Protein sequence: CASSALLGGSYEQYF.